This is a list of T cell receptor beta chains from one sample in a study of cytomegalovirus exposure and HLA in healthy donors. Profiling relied on immunoSEQ multiplex PCR, and the TCRdb table lists in-frame clones only, not all of them. The sample has more than 200,000 clones, over 75% seen once. The sample was PBMCs. Every receptor here comes from a human donor in good health. Both conserved end residues are part of each CDR3. D genes are given only for firm matches.

J gene: TRBJ1-1; V gene: TRBV19; D gene: -; CDR3 protein: CASTPMSFPRDTEAFF; CDR3 DNA: TGTGCCAGTACCCCAATGTCTTTTCCCCGAGACACTGAAGCTTTCTTT
J gene: TRBJ1-1; V gene: TRBV5-4; D gene: -; CDR3 protein: CASSPRTSQNTEAFF; CDR3 DNA: TGTGCCAGCAGCCCAAGGACAAGTCAGAACACTGAAGCTTTCTTT
J gene: TRBJ2-1; V gene: TRBV6-1; D gene: TRBD1; CDR3 protein: CASMGQGVGVEQFF; CDR3 DNA: TGTGCCAGCATGGGACAGGGGGTGGGCGTTGAGCAGTTCTTC
J gene: TRBJ2-1; V gene: TRBV28; D gene: -; CDR3 protein: CASRGRRNEQFF; CDR3 DNA: TGTGCCAGCCGGGGGAGGAGGAATGAGCAGTTCTTC
J gene: TRBJ2-3; V gene: TRBV9; D gene: -; CDR3 protein: CASSGWTGGIQMDTQYF; CDR3 DNA: TGTGCCAGCAGCGGTTGGACAGGAGGGATTCAGATGGATACGCAGTATTTT
J gene: TRBJ2-2; V gene: TRBV5-1; D gene: TRBD1; CDR3 protein: CASRPGTEVTGELFF; CDR3 DNA: TGCGCCAGCAGACCCGGGACAGAGGTAACCGGGGAGCTGTTTTTT
J gene: TRBJ2-5; V gene: TRBV9; D gene: -; CDR3 protein: CASSALGREETQYF; CDR3 DNA: TGTGCCAGCAGCGCCCTCGGCCGGGAAGAGACCCAGTACTTC
J gene: TRBJ2-1; V gene: TRBV14; D gene: TRBD1; CDR3 protein: CASSQLGTGGDEQFF; CDR3 DNA: TGTGCCAGCAGCCAATTGGGGACAGGGGGCGATGAGCAGTTCTTC
J gene: TRBJ2-3; V gene: TRBV19; D gene: TRBD2; CDR3 protein: CASSPTGGGADTQYF; CDR3 DNA: TGTGCCAGTAGTCCGACTGGGGGAGGGGCAGATACGCAGTATTTT
J gene: TRBJ1-5; V gene: TRBV5-5; D gene: -; CDR3 protein: CASSLNGGSNQPQHF; CDR3 DNA: TGTGCCAGCAGCTTGAACGGGGGAAGCAATCAGCCCCAGCATTTT
J gene: TRBJ2-7; V gene: TRBV11-2; D gene: -; CDR3 protein: CASSLVDRTYEQYF; CDR3 DNA: TGTGCCAGCAGCTTAGTGGACAGAACCTACGAGCAGTACTTC
J gene: TRBJ2-3; V gene: TRBV11-3; D gene: TRBD1; CDR3 protein: CASSLTGGKTDTQYF; CDR3 DNA: TGTGCCAGCAGCCTGACAGGGGGCAAGACAGATACGCAGTATTTT
J gene: TRBJ2-5; V gene: TRBV29-1; D gene: TRBD1; CDR3 protein: CSVDPQGASETQYF; CDR3 DNA: TGCAGCGTTGACCCACAGGGGGCATCAGAGACCCAGTACTTC